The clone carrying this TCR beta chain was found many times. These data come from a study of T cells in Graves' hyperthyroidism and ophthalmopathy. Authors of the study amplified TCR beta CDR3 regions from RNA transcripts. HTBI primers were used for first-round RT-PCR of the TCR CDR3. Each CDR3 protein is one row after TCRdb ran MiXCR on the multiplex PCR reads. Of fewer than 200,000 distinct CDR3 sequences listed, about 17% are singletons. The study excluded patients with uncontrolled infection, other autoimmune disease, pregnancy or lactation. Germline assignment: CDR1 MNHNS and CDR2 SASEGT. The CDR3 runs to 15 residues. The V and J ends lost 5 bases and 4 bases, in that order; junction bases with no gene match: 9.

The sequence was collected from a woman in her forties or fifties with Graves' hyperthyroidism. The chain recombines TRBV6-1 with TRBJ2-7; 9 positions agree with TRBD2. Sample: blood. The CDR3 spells CASSSVDSGGYEQYF. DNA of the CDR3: TGTGCCAGCAGTTCCGTAGATAGCGGGGGATACGAGCAGTACTTC.